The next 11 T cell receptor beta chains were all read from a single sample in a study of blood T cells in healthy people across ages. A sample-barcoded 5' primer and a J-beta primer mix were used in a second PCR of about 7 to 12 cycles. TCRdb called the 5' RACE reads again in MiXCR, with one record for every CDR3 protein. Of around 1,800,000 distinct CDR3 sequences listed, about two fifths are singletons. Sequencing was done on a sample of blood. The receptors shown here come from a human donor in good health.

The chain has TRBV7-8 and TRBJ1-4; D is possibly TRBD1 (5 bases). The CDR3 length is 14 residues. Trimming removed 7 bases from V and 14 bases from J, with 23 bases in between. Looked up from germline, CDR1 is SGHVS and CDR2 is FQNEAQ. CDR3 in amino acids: CASNIYGVSGPLFF. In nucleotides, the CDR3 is TGTGCCAGCAATATTTATGGGGTATCGGGACCCCTGTTTTTT.

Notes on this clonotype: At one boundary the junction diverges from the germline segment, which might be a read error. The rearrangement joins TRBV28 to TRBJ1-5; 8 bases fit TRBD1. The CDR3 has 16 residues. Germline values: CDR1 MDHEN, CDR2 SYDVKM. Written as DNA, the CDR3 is TGTGCCAGCAGTTTCTTTTTTGGGACAGGCAACCAGCCCCAGCATTTT. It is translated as CASSFFFGTGNQPQHF.

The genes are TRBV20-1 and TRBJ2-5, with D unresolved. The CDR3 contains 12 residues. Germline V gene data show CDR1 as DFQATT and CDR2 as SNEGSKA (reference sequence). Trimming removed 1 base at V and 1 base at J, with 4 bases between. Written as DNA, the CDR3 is TGCAGTGCTAGAGCGGGCCAAGAGACCCAGTACTTC. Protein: CSARAGQETQYF.

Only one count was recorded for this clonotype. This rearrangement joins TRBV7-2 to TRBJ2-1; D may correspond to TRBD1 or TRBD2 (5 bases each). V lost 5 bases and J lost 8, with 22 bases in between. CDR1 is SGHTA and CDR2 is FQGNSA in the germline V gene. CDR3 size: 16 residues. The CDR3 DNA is TGTGCCAGCAGCCCAAGAGGGGACGGGCTATGGTATGAGCAGTTCTTC. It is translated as CASSPRGDGLWYEQFF.

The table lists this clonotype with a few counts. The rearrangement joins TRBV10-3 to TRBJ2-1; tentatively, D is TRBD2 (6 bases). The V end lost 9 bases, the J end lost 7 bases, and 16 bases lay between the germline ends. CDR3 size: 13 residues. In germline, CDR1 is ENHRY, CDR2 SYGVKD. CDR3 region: CAMGRQGGNEQFF. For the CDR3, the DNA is TGTGCCATGGGACGGCAGGGAGGAAATGAGCAGTTCTTC.

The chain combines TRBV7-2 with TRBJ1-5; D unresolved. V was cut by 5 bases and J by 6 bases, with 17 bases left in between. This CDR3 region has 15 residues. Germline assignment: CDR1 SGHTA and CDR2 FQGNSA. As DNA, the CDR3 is TGTGCCAGCAGCCCTAGTGGTACCCTCGGTCAGCCCCAGCATTTT. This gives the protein CASSPSGTLGQPQHF.

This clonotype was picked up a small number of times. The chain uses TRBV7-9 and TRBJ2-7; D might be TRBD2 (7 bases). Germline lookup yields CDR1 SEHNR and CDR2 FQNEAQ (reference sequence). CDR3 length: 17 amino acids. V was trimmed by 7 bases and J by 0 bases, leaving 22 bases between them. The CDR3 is CASTPSRGAGNSYEQYF. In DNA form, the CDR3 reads TGTGCCAGCACCCCCTCCAGGGGAGCGGGAAACTCCTACGAGCAGTACTTC. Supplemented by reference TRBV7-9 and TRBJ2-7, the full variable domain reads DTGVSQNPRHKITKRGQNVTFRCDPISEHNRLYWYRQTLGQGPEFLTYFQNEAQLEKSRLLSDRFSAERPKGSFSTLEIQRTEQGDSAMYLCASTPSRGAGNSYEQYFGPGTRLTVT.

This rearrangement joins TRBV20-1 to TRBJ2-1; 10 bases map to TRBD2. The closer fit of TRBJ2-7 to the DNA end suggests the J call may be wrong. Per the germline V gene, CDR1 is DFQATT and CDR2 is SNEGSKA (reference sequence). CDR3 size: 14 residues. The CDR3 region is CSARDPSGGNEQYF. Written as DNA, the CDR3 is TGCAGTGCTAGAGATCCTAGCGGGGGTAACGAGCAGTACTTC.

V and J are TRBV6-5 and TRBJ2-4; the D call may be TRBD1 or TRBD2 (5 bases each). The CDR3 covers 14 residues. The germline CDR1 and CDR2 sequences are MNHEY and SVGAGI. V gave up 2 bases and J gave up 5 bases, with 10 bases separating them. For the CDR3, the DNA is TGTGCCAGCAGTTACCGGGGCCGAGAAAACATTCAGTACTTC. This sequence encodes CASSYRGRENIQYF.

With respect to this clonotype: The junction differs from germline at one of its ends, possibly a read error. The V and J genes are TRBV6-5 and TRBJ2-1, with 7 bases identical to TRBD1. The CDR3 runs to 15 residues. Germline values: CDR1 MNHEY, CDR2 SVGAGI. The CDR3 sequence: CVSRMRDSAYNEQFF. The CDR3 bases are TGTGTCAGCAGAATGAGGGACAGCGCCTACAATGAGCAGTTCTTC.

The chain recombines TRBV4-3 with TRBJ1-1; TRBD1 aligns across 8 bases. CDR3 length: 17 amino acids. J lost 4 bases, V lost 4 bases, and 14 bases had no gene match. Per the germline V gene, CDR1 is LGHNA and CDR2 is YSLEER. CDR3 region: CASSLSLTGVLITEAFF. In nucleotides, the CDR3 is TGCGCCAGCAGCCTTTCTCTGACAGGGGTGCTTATCACTGAAGCTTTCTTT.